The clone carrying this TCR beta chain was seen once. This specimen comes from a study of T cells in Graves' hyperthyroidism and ophthalmopathy. Each diagnosis drew on symptoms, thyroxine, TRAb, thyroid ultrasound and orbital computed tomography findings. The investigators amplified TCR beta CDR3 regions from RNA transcripts. The HTBI primer set drove a first-round RT-PCR of the TCR CDR3. A single record per CDR3 protein comes from TCRdb applying MiXCR to the multiplex PCR reads. The sample has tens of thousands of distinct CDR3 sequences; roughly 50% are singletons. From germline, CDR1 is SGHRS and CDR2 YFSETQ. This CDR3 region has 13 residues. Trimming at V came to 0 bases and at J to 10 bases, leaving 6 bases not matched to a gene.

This chain links TRBV5-1 with TRBJ1-2; 7 positions agree with TRBD1. This TCR was recovered from a man between 18 and 35 years old with Graves' hyperthyroidism. Sequencing input: peripheral blood or thyroid tissue (not recorded which). This CDR3 reads CASSLVQGGDYTF. The CDR3 nucleotides read TGCGCCAGCAGCTTGGTTCAGGGGGGCGACTACACCTTC.